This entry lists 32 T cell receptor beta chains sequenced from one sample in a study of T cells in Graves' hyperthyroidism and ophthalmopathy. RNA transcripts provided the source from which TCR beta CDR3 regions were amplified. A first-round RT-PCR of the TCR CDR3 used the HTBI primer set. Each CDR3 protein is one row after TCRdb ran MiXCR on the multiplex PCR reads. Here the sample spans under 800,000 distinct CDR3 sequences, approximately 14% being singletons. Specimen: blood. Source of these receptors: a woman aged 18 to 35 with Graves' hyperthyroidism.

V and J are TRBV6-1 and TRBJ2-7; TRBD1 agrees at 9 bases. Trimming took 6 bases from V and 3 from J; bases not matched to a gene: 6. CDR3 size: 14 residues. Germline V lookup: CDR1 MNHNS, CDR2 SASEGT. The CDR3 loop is CASRRWDRDYEQYF. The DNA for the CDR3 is TGTGCCAGCAGAAGGTGGGACAGGGACTACGAGCAGTACTTC.

CDR3 residues: CASSEAAELYNEQFF. The CDR3 region has the DNA TGTGCCAGCAGTGAAGCGGCGGAGCTCTACAATGAGCAGTTCTTC. The chain is built from TRBV2 and TRBJ2-1; D ambiguous. V was shortened by 0 bases and J by 3 bases, with 9 bases between the two germline ends. The CDR3 is 15 amino acids. The V gene's germline CDR1 is SNHLY and CDR2 FYNNEI.

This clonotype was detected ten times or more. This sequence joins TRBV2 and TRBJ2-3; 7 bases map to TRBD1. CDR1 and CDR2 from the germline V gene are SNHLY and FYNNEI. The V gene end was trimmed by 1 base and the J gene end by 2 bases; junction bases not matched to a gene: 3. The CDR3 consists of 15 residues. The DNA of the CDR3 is TGTGCCAGCAGTGAAGGAGGGGGCCTCACAGATACGCAGTATTTT. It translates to CASSEGGGLTDTQYF.

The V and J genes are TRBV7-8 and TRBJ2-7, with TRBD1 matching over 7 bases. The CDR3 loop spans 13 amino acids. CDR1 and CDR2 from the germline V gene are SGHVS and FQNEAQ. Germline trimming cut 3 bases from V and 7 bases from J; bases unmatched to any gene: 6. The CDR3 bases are TGTGCCAGCAGCTTTCGAGGGGGCAAAGAGCAGTACTTC. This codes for CASSFRGGKEQYF.

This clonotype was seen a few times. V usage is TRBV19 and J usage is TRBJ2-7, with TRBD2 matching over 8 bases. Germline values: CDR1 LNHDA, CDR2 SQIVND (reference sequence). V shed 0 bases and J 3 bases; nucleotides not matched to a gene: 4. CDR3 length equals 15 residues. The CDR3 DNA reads TGTGCCAGTAGTATAGAAGCGGGAGTGGGCTACGAGCAGTACTTC. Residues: CASSIEAGVGYEQYF.

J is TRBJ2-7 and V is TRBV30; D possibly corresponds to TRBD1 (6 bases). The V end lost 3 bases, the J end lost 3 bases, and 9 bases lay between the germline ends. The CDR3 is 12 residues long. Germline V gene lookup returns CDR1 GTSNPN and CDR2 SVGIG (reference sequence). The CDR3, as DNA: TGTGCCTGGAGGCGAGGGGGCTACGAGCAGTACTTC. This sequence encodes CAWRRGGYEQYF.

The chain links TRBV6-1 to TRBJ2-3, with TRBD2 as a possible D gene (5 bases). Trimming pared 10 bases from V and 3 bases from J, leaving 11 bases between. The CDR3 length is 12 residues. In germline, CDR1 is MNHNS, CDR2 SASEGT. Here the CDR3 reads CATARATDTQYF. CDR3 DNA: TGTGCCACCGCGCGGGCGACAGATACGCAGTATTTT.

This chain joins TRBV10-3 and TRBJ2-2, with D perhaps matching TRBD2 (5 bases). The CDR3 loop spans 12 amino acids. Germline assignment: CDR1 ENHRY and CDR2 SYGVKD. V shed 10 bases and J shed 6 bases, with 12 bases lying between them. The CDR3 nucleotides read TGTGCCACCGGCACGGACTCCGGGGAGCTGTTTTTT. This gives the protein CATGTDSGELFF.

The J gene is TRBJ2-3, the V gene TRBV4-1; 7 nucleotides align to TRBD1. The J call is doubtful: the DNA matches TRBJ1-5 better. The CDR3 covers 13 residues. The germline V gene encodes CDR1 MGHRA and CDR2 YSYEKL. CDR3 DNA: TGCGCCAGCAGCAAACAGGGGACAGATACGCAGCATTTT. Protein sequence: CASSKQGTDTQHF.

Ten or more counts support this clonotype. CDR3 in amino acids: CASSYQSGVSNEQFF. The CDR3 nucleotides are TGTGCCAGCAGTTACCAGAGCGGGGTGAGCAATGAGCAGTTCTTC. This chain links TRBV6-5 with TRBJ2-1, with TRBD2 identical over 7 bases. Trimming took 2 bases from V and 6 from J; bases not matched to a gene: 7. Germline V gene data show CDR1 as MNHEY and CDR2 as SVGAGI. The CDR3 consists of 15 residues.

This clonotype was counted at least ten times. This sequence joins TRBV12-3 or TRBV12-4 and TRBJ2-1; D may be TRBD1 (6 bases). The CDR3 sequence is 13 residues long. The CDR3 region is CASRTRPRGEQFF. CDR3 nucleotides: TGTGCTTCAAGAACCCGCCCCAGGGGCGAGCAGTTCTTC.

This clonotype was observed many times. In DNA, the CDR3 is TGTGCCAGCAGCTTAGAAGCCTTAGCGGGAGTTGCAGATACGCAGTATTTT. It yields the protein CASSLEALAGVADTQYF. The V call is TRBV11-2, the J call TRBJ2-3; 9 bases are shared with TRBD2. This CDR3 contains 17 residues. After removal of 0 bases from V and 4 bases from J, the junction contained 8 bases not matched to a gene. The germline CDR1 and CDR2 sequences are SGHAT and FQNNGV.

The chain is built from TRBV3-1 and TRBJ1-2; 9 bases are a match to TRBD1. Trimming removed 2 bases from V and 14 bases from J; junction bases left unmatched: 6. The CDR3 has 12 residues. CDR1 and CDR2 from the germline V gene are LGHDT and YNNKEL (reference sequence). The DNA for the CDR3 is TGTGCCAGCAGCCAACGGGACAGGGAAGGGACCTTC. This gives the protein CASSQRDREGTF. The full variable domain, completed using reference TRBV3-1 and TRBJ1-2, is DTAVSQTPKYLVTQMGNDKSIKCEQNLGHDTMYWYKQDSKKFLKIMFSYNNKELIINETVPNRFSPKSPDKAHLNLHINSLELGDSAVYFCASSQRDREGTFGSGTRLTVV.

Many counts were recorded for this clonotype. The CDR3 here is CASSTTGTRGHEQYF. The DNA for the CDR3 is TGCGCCAGCAGCACAACCGGGACTAGGGGCCACGAGCAGTACTTC. The V and J genes are TRBV5-1 and TRBJ2-7; 8 bases line up with TRBD2. Per germline, CDR1 SGHRS and CDR2 YFSETQ. This CDR3 region has 15 residues. Germline trimming cut 4 bases from V and 5 bases from J; bases unmatched to any gene: 11.

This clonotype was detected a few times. The DNA for the CDR3 is TGCGCCAGCAGCTTGGTTGGGGCGTCCGGCGAGCAGTACTTC. As protein: CASSLVGASGEQYF. This sequence joins TRBV5-1 and TRBJ2-7; possibly TRBD1 for D (5 bases). CDR1 SGHRS and CDR2 YFSETQ come from the germline V gene. CDR3 length: 14 amino acids. Trimming left V 0 bases short and J 6 bases short, with 13 bases between.

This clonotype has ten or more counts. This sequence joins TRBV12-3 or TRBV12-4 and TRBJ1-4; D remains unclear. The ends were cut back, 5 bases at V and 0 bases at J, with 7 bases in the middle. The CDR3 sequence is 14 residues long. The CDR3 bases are TGTGCCAGCAGTATGCCGTCAACTAATGAAAAACTGTTTTTT. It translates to CASSMPSTNEKLFF.

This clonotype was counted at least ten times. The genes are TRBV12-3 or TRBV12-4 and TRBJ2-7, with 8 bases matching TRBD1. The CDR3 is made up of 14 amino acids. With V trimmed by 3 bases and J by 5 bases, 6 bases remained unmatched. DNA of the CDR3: TGTGCCAGCAGTTTCTGGGACAGGTCCGACGAGCAGTACTTC. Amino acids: CASSFWDRSDEQYF.

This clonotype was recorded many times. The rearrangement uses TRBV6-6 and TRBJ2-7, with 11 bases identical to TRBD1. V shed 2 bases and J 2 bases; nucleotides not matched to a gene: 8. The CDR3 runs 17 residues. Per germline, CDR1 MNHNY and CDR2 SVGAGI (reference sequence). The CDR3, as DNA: TGTGCCAGCAGTTACAAGTGGACAGGGGGCGTCCCCTACGAGCAGTACTTC. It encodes CASSYKWTGGVPYEQYF.

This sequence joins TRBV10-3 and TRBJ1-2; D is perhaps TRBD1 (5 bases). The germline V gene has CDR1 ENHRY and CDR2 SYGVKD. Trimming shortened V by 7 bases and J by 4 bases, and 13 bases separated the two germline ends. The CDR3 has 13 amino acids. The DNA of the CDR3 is TGTGCCATCAAGGGGATGGTCCTCTATGGCTACACCTTC. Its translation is CAIKGMVLYGYTF.

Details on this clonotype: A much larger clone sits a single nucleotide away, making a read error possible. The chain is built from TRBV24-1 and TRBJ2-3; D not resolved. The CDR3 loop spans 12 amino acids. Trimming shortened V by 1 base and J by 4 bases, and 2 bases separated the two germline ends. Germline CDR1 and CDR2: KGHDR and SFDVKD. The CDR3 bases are TGTGCCACCAGTGATTTCCCAGATACGCAGTATTTT. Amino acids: CATSDFPDTQYF.

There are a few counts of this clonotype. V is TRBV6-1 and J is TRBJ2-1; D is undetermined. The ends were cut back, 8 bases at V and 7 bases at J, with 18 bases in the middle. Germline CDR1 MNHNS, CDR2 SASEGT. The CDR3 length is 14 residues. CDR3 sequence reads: CASSLGIGINEQFF. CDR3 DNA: TGTGCCAGCTCCCTCGGTATAGGGATAAATGAGCAGTTCTTC.

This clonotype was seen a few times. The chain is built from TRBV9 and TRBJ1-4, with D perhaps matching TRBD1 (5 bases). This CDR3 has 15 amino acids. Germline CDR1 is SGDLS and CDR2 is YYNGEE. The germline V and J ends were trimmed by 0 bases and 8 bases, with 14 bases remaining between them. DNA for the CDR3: TGTGCCAGCAGCGTAGGAGTTAGGGGAGGAGAAAAACTGTTTTTT. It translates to CASSVGVRGGEKLFF. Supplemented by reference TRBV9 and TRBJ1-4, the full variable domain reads DSGVTQTPKHLITATGQRVTLRCSPRSGDLSVYWYQQSLDQGLQFLIQYYNGEERAKGNILERFSAQQFPDLHSELNLSSLELGDSALYFCASSVGVRGGEKLFFGSGTQLSVL.

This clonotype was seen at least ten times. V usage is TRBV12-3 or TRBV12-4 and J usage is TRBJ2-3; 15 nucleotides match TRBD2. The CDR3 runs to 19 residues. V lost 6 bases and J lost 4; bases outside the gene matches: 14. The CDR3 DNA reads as TGTGCCAGCAGGCCCTCTCCGGGACTAGCGGGAGGTTGGTCAGATACGCAGTATTTT. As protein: CASRPSPGLAGGWSDTQYF.

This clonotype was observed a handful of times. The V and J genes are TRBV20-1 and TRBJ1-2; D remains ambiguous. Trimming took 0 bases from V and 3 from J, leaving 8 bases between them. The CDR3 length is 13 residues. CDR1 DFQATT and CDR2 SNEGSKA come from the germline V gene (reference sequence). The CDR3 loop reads CSARDLGYYGYTF. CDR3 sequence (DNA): TGCAGTGCTAGAGATCTCGGCTACTATGGCTACACCTTC.

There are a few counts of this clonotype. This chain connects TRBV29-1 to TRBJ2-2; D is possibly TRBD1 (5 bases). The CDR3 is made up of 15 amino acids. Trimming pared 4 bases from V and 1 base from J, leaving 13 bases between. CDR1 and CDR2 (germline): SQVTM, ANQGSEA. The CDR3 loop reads CSVVLGPWNTGELFF. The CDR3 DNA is TGCAGCGTTGTTTTGGGGCCTTGGAACACCGGGGAGCTGTTTTTT.

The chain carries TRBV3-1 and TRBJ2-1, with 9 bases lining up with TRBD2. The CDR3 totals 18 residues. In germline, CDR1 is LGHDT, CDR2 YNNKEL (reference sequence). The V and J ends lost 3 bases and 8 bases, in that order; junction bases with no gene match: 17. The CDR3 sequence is CASSHKGWREGGDDEQFF. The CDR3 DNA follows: TGTGCCAGCAGCCATAAGGGATGGCGGGAGGGGGGGGACGATGAGCAGTTCTTC.

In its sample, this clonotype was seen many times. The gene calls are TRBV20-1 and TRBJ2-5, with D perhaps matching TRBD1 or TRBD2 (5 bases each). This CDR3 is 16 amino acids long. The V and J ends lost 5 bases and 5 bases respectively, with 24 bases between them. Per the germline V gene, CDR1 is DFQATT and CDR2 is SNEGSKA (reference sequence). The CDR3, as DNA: TGCAGTGCTCCGGGACGGAGAAGAGTGGGTATGGAGACCCAGTACTTC. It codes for CSAPGRRRVGMETQYF.

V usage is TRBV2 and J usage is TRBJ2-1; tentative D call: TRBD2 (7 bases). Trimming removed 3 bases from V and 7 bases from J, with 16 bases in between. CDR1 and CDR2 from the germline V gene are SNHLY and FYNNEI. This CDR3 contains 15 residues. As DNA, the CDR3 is TGTGCCAGCAGTGAGAGGGGGGGCGCGAAGAATGAGCAGTTCTTC. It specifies CASSERGGAKNEQFF.

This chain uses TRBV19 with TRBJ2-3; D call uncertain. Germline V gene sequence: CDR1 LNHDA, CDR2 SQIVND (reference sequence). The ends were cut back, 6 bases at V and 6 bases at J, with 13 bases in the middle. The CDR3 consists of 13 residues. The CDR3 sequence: CASRFSERDTQYF. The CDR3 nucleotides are TGTGCCAGTAGGTTTTCCGAAAGGGATACGCAGTATTTT.

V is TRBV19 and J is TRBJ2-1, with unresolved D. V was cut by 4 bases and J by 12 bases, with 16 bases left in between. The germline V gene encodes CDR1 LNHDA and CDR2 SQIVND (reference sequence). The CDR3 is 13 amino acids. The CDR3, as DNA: TGTGCCAGTAGTACGATTGAATGGGGTGGGCAGTTCTTC. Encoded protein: CASSTIEWGGQFF.

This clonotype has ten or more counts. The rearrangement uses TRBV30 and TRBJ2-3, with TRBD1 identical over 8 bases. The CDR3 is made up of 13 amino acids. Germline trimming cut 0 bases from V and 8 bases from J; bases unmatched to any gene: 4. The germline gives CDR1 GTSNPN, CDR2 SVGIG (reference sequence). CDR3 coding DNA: TGTGCCTGGAGTGTATCAGGGGGCGGTACGCAGTATTTT. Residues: CAWSVSGGGTQYF. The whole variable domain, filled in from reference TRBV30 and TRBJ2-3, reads SQTIHQWPATLVQPVGSPLSLECTVEGTSNPNLYWYRQAAGRGLQLLFYSVGIGQISSEVPQNLSASRPQDRQFILSSKKLLLSDSGFYLCAWSVSGGGTQYFGPGTRLTVL.

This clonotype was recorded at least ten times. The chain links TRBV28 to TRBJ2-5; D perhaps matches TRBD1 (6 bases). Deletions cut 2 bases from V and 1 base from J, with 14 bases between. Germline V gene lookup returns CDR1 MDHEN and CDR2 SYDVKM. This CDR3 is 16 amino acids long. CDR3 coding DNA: TGTGCCAGCAGTTTAACTCAGGGGTTGATCCAAGAGACCCAGTACTTC. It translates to CASSLTQGLIQETQYF.